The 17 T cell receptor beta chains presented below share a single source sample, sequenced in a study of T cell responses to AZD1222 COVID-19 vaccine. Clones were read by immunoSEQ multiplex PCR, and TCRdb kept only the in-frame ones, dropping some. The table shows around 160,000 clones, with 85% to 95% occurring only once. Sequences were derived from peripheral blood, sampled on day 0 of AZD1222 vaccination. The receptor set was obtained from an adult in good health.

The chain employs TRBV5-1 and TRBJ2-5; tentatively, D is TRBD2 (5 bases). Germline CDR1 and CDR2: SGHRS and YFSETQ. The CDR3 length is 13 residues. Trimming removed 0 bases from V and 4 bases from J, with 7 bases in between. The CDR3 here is CASSLDGRETQYF. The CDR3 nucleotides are TGCGCCAGCAGCTTGGATGGGAGAGAGACCCAGTACTTC.

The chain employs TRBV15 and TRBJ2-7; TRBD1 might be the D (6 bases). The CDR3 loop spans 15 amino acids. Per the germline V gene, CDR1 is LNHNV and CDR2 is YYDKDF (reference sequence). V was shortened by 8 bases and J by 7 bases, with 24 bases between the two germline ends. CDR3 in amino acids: CATGTPTGSVREQYF. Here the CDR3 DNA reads TGTGCCACCGGAACCCCTACAGGGTCCGTTAGGGAGCAGTACTTC.

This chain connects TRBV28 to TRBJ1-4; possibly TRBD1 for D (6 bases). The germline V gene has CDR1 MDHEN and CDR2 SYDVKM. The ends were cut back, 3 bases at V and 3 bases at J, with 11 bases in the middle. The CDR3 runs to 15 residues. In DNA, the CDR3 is TGTGCCAGCAGTTTCCCGGGGGCGTCTAATGAAAAACTGTTTTTT. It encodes CASSFPGASNEKLFF. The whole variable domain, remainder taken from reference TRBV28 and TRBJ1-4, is DVKVTQSSRYLVKRTGEKVFLECVQDMDHENMFWYRQDPGLGLRLIYFSYDVKMKEKGDIPEGYSVSREKKERFSLILESASTNQTSMYLCASSFPGASNEKLFFGSGTQLSVL.

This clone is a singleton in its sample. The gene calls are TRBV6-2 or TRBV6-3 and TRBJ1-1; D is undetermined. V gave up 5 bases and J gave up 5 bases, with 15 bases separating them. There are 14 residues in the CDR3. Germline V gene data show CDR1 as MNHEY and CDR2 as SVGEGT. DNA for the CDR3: TGTGCCAGCAGTCGGCCCGGGTGGCGGACTGAAGCTTTCTTT. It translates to CASSRPGWRTEAFF.

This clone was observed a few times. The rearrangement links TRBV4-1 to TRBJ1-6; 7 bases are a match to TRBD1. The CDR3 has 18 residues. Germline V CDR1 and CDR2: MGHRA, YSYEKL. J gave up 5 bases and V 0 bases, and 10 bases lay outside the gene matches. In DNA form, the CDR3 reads TGCGCCAGCAGCCAAGAGCCCAACAGGGGAACTAATAATTCACCCCTCCACTTT. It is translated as CASSQEPNRGTNNSPLHF.

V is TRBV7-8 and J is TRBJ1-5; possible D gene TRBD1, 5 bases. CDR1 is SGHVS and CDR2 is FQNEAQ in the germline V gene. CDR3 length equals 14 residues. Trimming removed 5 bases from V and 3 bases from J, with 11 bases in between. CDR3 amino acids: CASSIQGVNQPQHF. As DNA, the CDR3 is TGTGCCAGCAGCATCCAAGGGGTCAATCAGCCCCAGCATTTT.

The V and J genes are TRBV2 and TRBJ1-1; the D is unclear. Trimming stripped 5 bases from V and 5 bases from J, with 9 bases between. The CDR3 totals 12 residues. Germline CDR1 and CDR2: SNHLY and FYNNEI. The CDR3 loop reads CASSNGITEAFF. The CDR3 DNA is TGTGCCAGCAGTAACGGAATAACTGAAGCTTTCTTT. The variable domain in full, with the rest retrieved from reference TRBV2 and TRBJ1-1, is EPEVTQTPSHQVTQMGQEVILRCVPISNHLYFYWYRQILGQKVEFLVSFYNNEISEKSEIFDDQFSVERPDGSNFTLKIRSTKLEDSAMYFCASSNGITEAFFGQGTRLTVV.

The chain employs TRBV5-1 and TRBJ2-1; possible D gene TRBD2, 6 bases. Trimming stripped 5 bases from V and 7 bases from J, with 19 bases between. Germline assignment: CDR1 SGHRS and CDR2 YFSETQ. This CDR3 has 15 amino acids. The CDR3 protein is CASRPRSRELNEQFF. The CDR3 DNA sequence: TGCGCCAGCAGGCCCCGGAGCCGGGAGTTGAATGAGCAGTTCTTC.

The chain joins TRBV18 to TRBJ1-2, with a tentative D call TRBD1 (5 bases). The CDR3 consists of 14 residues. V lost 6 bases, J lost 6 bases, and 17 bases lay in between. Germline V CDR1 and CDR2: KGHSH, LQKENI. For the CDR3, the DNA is TGTGCCAGCTCGCCTCGGGCAGGGAACCATGGCTACACCTTC. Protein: CASSPRAGNHGYTF.

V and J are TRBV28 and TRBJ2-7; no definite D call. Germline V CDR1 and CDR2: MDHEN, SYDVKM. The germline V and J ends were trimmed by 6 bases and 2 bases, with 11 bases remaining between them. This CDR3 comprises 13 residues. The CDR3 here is CASSRALTYEQYF. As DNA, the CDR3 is TGTGCCAGCAGCCGGGCCTTAACCTACGAGCAGTACTTC.

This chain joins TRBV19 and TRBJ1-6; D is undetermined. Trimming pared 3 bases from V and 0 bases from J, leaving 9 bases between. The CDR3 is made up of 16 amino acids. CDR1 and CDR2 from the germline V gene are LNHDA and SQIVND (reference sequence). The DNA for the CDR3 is TGTGCCAGTAGTATTGTTCGGAGCTCCTATAATTCACCCCTCCACTTT. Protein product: CASSIVRSSYNSPLHF.

The CDR3 is CASSTYMGTRYYEQYF. DNA of the CDR3: TGTGCCAGCAGCACTTATATGGGGACTAGGTACTACGAGCAGTACTTC. V usage is TRBV11-2 and J usage is TRBJ2-7, with TRBD2 identical over 8 bases. Germline CDR1 reads SGHAT; CDR2 reads FQNNGV. With V trimmed by 5 bases and J by 3 bases, 12 bases remained unmatched. CDR3 length equals 16 residues.

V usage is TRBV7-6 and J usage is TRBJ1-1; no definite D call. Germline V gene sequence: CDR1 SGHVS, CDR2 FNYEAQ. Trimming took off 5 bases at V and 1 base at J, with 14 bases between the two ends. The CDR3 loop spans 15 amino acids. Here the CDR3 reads CASSAWGGGNTEAFF. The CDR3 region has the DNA TGTGCCAGCAGCGCTTGGGGAGGCGGGAACACTGAAGCTTTCTTT.

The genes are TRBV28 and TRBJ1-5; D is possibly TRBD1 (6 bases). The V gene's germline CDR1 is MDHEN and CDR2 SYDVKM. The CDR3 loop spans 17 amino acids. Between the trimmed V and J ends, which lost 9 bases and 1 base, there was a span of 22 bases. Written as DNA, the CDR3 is TGTGCCAGTCATCATCCCGAGGGGGGCTGGAGCAATCAGCCCCAGCATTTT. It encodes CASHHPEGGWSNQPQHF.

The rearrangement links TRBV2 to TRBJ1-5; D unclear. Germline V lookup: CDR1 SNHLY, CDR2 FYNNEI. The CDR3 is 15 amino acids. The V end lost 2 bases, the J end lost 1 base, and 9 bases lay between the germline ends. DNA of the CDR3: TGTGCCAGCAGTGAAACGGCTGTGAGCAATCAGCCCCAGCATTTT. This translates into CASSETAVSNQPQHF. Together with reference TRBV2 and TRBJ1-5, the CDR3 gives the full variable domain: EPEVTQTPSHQVTQMGQEVILRCVPISNHLYFYWYRQILGQKVEFLVSFYNNEISEKSEIFDDQFSVERPDGSNFTLKIRSTKLEDSAMYFCASSETAVSNQPQHFGDGTRLSIL.

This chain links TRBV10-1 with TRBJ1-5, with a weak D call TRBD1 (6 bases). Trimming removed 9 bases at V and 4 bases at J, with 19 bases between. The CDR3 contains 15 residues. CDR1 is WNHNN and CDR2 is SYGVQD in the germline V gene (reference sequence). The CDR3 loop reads CARVSLTGENQPQHF. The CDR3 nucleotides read TGCGCCAGGGTAAGCTTGACAGGAGAAAATCAGCCCCAGCATTTT.

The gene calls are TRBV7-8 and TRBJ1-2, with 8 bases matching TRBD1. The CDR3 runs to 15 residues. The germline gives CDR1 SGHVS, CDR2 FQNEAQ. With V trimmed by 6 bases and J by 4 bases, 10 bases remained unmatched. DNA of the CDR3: TGTGCCAGCAGTCGCGACAGGGGATCTGGCTATGGCTACACCTTC. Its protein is CASSRDRGSGYGYTF.